This T cell receptor (beta chain) was obtained from a study of cytomegalovirus exposure and HLA in healthy donors. Study-level results: Relative to equally common others, HLA-associated TCR beta chains showed greater clonal expansion in a later analysis.

Use of 60 Vbeta and 13 Jbeta primers characterized the PCR. Produced via immunoSEQ multiplex PCR; TCRdb's table is partial and in-frame only. Among 150,000 to 200,000 clones listed, just over 75% were seen once. Worth noting for this clone: Its antigen is unidentified.

The germline CDR1 and CDR2 sequences are SQVTM and ANQGSEA. J lost 5 bases, V lost 5 bases, and 17 bases had no gene match. The CDR3 has 17 residues. Sample: PBMCs. The sequence came from a woman in her sixties or seventies in good health and CMV-seropositive. The chain is built from TRBV29-1 and TRBJ2-5, with 10 bases matching TRBD2. CDR3 nucleotides: TGCAGCGTTCTTTCCCCAGGGCTAGCGGGAGTGGGGGAGACCCAGTACTTC. Encoded protein: CSVLSPGLAGVGETQYF.